This is a list of T cell receptor beta chains from one sample in a study of blood T cells in healthy people across ages. TCRdb re-analysed the 5' RACE reads in MiXCR, keeping a single row per CDR3 protein. The sample carries over 1,300,000 distinct CDR3 sequences, approximately 60% recorded once. What was sequenced was blood. The source of these receptors is a man aged 18 to 29 in good health. CDR3s include the opening cysteine and the closing phenylalanine or tryptophan. The D gene is left open where the match is weak. Size values are once, few and many counts, or a class for expanded clones, and some rows have none.

clone_size | j_call | v_call | d_call | cdr3_nt | cdr3_aa
NA | TRBJ1-4 | TRBV6-5 | NA | TGTGCCAGCAGTTACTCGGAGGGAGCAACTAATGAAAAACTGTTTTTT | CASSYSEGATNEKLFF
NA | TRBJ2-7 | TRBV4-1 | NA | TGCGCCAGCAGCCAAGAAACGTGGGACGAGCAGTACTTC | CASSQETWDEQYF
NA | TRBJ1-4 | TRBV11-2 | TRBD1 | TGTGCCAGCAGCAGGACAGGGGAGGGTGGTGAAAAACTGTTTTTT | CASSRTGEGGEKLFF
NA | TRBJ2-3 | TRBV12-3/TRBV12-4 | TRBD2 | TGTGCCAGCAGTTTTTCTTCATTGCGTCTAGCGGGACCCTTCACAGATACGCAGTATTTT | CASSFSSLRLAGPFTDTQYF
NA | TRBJ1-2 | TRBV28 | NA | TGTGCCAGCAGCTTTCATTCGGACAGCCCCGGCTACACCTTC | CASSFHSDSPGYTF
NA | TRBJ2-7 | TRBV23-1 | TRBD1 | TGCGCCAGCAGTCAATCGGGACAGGACGAGCAGTACTTC | CASSQSGQDEQYF
NA | TRBJ2-3 | TRBV6-1 | NA | TGTGCCAGCAGTCCTAAATGGGGAGATACGCAGTATTTT | CASSPKWGDTQYF
NA | TRBJ2-7 | TRBV7-9 | TRBD2 | TGTGCCAGCAGCCCAGGGATGGGACTAGAGCTCTACGAGCAGTACTTC | CASSPGMGLELYEQYF
NA | TRBJ2-1 | TRBV4-1 | NA | TGCGCCAGCAGCCAAGAAAAAGGCAATGAGCAGTTCTTC | CASSQEKGNEQFF
NA | TRBJ2-6 | TRBV19 | NA | TGTGCCAGTAGTATCCAACAGATAAGCTCTGGGGCCAACGTCCTGACTTTC | CASSIQQISSGANVLTF
NA | TRBJ1-4 | TRBV20-1 | NA | TGCAGTGCTCCCTCGTTGGCAGGAGGAGTGTCGACTAATGAAAAACTGTTTTTT | CSAPSLAGGVSTNEKLFF
NA | TRBJ2-1 | TRBV11-2 | TRBD1 | TGTGCCAGCAGCTTATTCGCAGGGGGCAATGAGCAGTTCTTC | CASSLFAGGNEQFF
NA | TRBJ1-2 | TRBV5-8 | NA | TGTGCCAGCAGCTTGGCCCTTCCTGTGGGGGGCTACACCTTC | CASSLALPVGGYTF
few | TRBJ2-1 | TRBV6-1 | NA | TGTGCCAGCATCGTGGCGACAGTCTCCTACAATGAGCAGTTCTTC | CASIVATVSYNEQFF
NA | TRBJ2-7 | TRBV11-2 | TRBD1 | TGTGCCAGCAGCGTGGCTGGGGGACAGCCCTACGAGCAGTACTTC | CASSVAGGQPYEQYF
NA | TRBJ1-2 | TRBV4-1 | TRBD1 | TGCGCCAGCAGCCAAGAAAGTGGACAGGGGGGCTATGGCTACACCTTC | CASSQESGQGGYGYTF
NA | TRBJ2-2 | TRBV5-4 | NA | TGTGCCAGCAACTCCCTCTCGGAGGGCGTGGAGACCGGGGAGCTGTTTTTT | CASNSLSEGVETGELFF
NA | TRBJ2-4 | TRBV12-3/TRBV12-4 | NA | TGTGCCAGCAGCCGGGACGGGGAAGCCAAAAACATTCAGTACTTC | CASSRDGEAKNIQYF
NA | TRBJ2-7 | TRBV28 | NA | TGTGCCAGCATCCAACAGAGGACGCTGCGAGAGCAGTACTTC | CASIQQRTLREQYF
NA | TRBJ2-7 | TRBV28 | NA | TGTGCCAGCACGGACACTACCTACGAGCAGTACTTC | CASTDTTYEQYF
NA | TRBJ2-1 | TRBV6-1 | NA | TGTGCCAGCAGGGGGCGGCACAATGAGCAGTTCTTC | CASRGRHNEQFF
few | TRBJ2-7 | TRBV28 | TRBD1 | TGTGCCAGCAGTTTATCCCCAGGCAGGGGGCTCTCCTACGAGCAGTACTTC | CASSLSPGRGLSYEQYF
NA | TRBJ2-7 | TRBV9 | TRBD1 | TGTGCCAGCAGCCCAGTTTCCCCCCGGGACAGGGGGCGGAACTACGAGCAGTACTTC | CASSPVSPRDRGRNYEQYF
NA | TRBJ2-7 | TRBV6-2/TRBV6-3 | NA | TGTGCCAGCTCCCCCAAGTGGGGGTACTCCTACGAGCAGTACTTC | CASSPKWGYSYEQYF
few | TRBJ1-2 | TRBV4-1 | NA | TGCGCCAGCAGCCAAGTCTCGGGGGCCCCCAACTATGGCTACACCTTC | CASSQVSGAPNYGYTF
NA | TRBJ2-4 | TRBV14 | NA | TGTGCCAGCAGCCAACTCGGTCCCCGGGCCAACATTCAGTACTTC | CASSQLGPRANIQYF
few | TRBJ2-7 | TRBV4-3 | NA | TGCGCCAGCAGCCAAGTGCACAGCCTTGCCTCCTACGAGCAGTACTTC | CASSQVHSLASYEQYF
NA | TRBJ2-7 | TRBV28 | NA | TGTGCCAGCACGTTGACGGGGAGCTCCTACGAGCAGTACTTC | CASTLTGSSYEQYF
few | TRBJ2-1 | TRBV29-1 | TRBD1 | TGCAGCGTTGAAGCGGACAGGGGTGCCGACAATGAGCAGTTCTTC | CSVEADRGADNEQFF
few | TRBJ2-2 | TRBV5-1 | TRBD1 | TGCGCCAGCAGCTTGGGACAGGGGGTTTCCGGGGAGCTGTTTTTT | CASSLGQGVSGELFF
NA | TRBJ1-6 | TRBV11-1 | NA | TGTGCCAGCAGCTTACGCGGGGCCCGGGGGAATTCACCCCTCCACTTT | CASSLRGARGNSPLHF
NA | TRBJ2-1 | TRBV7-9 | TRBD2 | TGTGCCAGCAGCTTAACCGGGACTAGCGGGAGTTCTCGAGAGCAGTTCTTC | CASSLTGTSGSSREQFF
few | TRBJ1-5 | TRBV7-9 | NA | TGTGCCAGCAGCAAGCAAGGGGTAGGGAATCAGCCCCAGCATTTT | CASSKQGVGNQPQHF
NA | TRBJ2-1 | TRBV27 | TRBD1 | TGTGCCAGCAGTTTAAAGGGACAGAAAGAGACCCAGTTCTTC | CASSLKGQKETQFF
NA | TRBJ2-3 | TRBV5-1 | NA | TGCGCCAGCAGCCCGGCTAGGACTCGCACAGATACGCAGTATTTT | CASSPARTRTDTQYF
NA | TRBJ2-7 | TRBV29-1 | NA | TGCAGCGTTGAGTCTGGAACAGTGACCTACGAGCAGTACTTC | CSVESGTVTYEQYF
once | TRBJ2-1 | TRBV7-9 | NA | TGTGCCAGCAGCTTACCCCCTGAGCAGTTCTTC | CASSLPPEQFF
NA | TRBJ2-7 | TRBV7-9 | NA | TGTGCCAGCAGCTTAGACGCAGCCCGCCGGCGCGAGCAGTACTTC | CASSLDAARRREQYF
many | TRBJ1-2 | TRBV4-1 | NA | TGTGCCAGCAGCCAAGATAGTGGCTACACCTTC | CASSQDSGYTF
NA | TRBJ2-3 | TRBV2 | NA | TGTGCCAGAGGGACCGTACAGGGCGGGACATTGGGAGATACGCAGTATTTT | CARGTVQGGTLGDTQYF
once | TRBJ2-5 | TRBV11-2 | TRBD1 | TGTGCCAGCAGCTTCTTAAGGGGACAGGGGGGTCAAGAGACCCAGTACTTC | CASSFLRGQGGQETQYF
NA | TRBJ1-2 | TRBV7-8 | NA | TGTACCAGCAGCTTAGGGGCAGCTCCCTACACCTTC | CTSSLGAAPYTF
NA | TRBJ2-7 | TRBV7-9 | TRBD1 | TGTGCCAGCAGCTTAGCCCGACAGGGGACCTACGAGCAGTACTTC | CASSLARQGTYEQYF
few | TRBJ2-3 | TRBV7-2 | NA | TGTGCCAGCAGCCCCTGGGGGGCAGATACGCAGTATTTT | CASSPWGADTQYF
NA | TRBJ1-4 | TRBV5-1 | TRBD1 | TGCGCCAGCAGCTGGGGACAGGGGGCGCTTTTTGAAAAACTGTTTTTT | CASSWGQGALFEKLFF
NA | TRBJ2-7 | TRBV4-3 | TRBD1 | TGCGCCAGCAGCCTGGGACAGGCAGTTGGCGAGCAGTACTTC | CASSLGQAVGEQYF
NA | TRBJ1-5 | TRBV6-6 | TRBD1 | TGTGCCAGCAGCCCCGGACAGGTTGGGCACCAGCCCCAGCATTTT | CASSPGQVGHQPQHF
NA | TRBJ1-2 | TRBV11-2 | TRBD1 | TGTGCCAGCAGCTTTGGACAGGGCTTTAACTATGGCTACACCTTC | CASSFGQGFNYGYTF
few | TRBJ2-1 | TRBV7-2 | TRBD1 | TGTGCCAGCAGCTTAACCCCAGCGGGACAGGGTGAGCAGTTCTTC | CASSLTPAGQGEQFF
NA | TRBJ2-7 | TRBV29-1 | NA | TGCAGCGTTGAATCAGGGCTCTACGAGCAGTACTTC | CSVESGLYEQYF
NA | TRBJ2-2 | TRBV7-2 | TRBD2 | TGTGCCAGTGGACTAGCGGGAAGGACCGGGGAGCTGTTTTTT | CASGLAGRTGELFF
NA | TRBJ2-1 | TRBV6-1 | NA | TGTGCCAGCACTAGGGGCCCCCGGTACAATGAGCAGTTCTTC | CASTRGPRYNEQFF